In its sample, the clone carrying this T cell receptor (beta chain) was seen a few times. These data belong to a study of CD8+ T cells in alopecia areata. It was cDNA, reverse transcribed from extracted RNA, that served as the sequencing template. Some clones are missing from TCRdb's copy, which holds only in-frame ones; the method was immunoSEQ multiplex PCR. The table shows around 60,000 clones, with around 47% occurring only once. This CDR3 contains 16 residues. V was trimmed by 4 bases and J by 0 bases, leaving 14 bases between them. CDR1 and CDR2 (germline): MGHRA, YSYEKL. The material sequenced was NKG2D-low CD8+ T cells sorted from blood. This TCR was sampled from a human donor with alopecia areata. The chain is built from TRBV4-1 and TRBJ2-3; perhaps D is TRBD1 or TRBD2 (5 bases each). CDR3 DNA sequence: TGCGCCAGCAGCCTAAGATCCGGGGCAAGCACAGATACGCAGTATTTT. It codes for CASSLRSGASTDTQYF.